This entry lists 15 T cell receptor beta chains sequenced from one sample in a study of T cells in Graves' hyperthyroidism and ophthalmopathy. Amplification yielded TCR beta CDR3 regions, with RNA transcripts as the source. TCR CDR3 underwent first-round RT-PCR with the HTBI primer set. MiXCR, run by TCRdb on the multiplex PCR reads, gives a single entry per CDR3 protein. The sample lists under 350,000 distinct CDR3 sequences, around 20% seen once, with around 45% in the top ten. What was sequenced was blood. Receptor source: a woman aged 45-65 years with Graves' hyperthyroidism.

This clonotype was counted ten times or more. J is TRBJ2-7 and V is TRBV18; D not resolved. V lost 4 bases and J 4 bases, leaving 5 bases between the germline ends. Germline V CDR1 and CDR2: KGHSH, LQKENI. The CDR3 sequence is 11 residues long. CDR3 in amino acids: CASSRGYEQYF. CDR3 bases: TGTGCCAGCTCACGCGGTTACGAGCAGTACTTC.

This clonotype was recorded at least ten times. The rearrangement joins TRBV5-1 to TRBJ2-2; 7 bases line up with TRBD1. Germline loops: CDR1 SGHRS, CDR2 YFSETQ. The CDR3 covers 16 residues. Germline trimming cut 3 bases from V and 0 bases from J; bases unmatched to any gene: 5. The CDR3 DNA is TGCGCCAGCAGCTACAAGACAGGGACGAACACCGGGGAGCTGTTTTTT. Encoded protein: CASSYKTGTNTGELFF.

At least ten counts were recorded for this clonotype. The V and J genes are TRBV29-1 and TRBJ1-5; D is possibly TRBD1 (5 bases). V was trimmed by 5 bases and J by 3 bases, leaving 14 bases between them. The CDR3 runs to 14 residues. Germline CDR1 and CDR2: SQVTM and ANQGSEA. The CDR3 loop reads CSVSLGADNQPQHF. The CDR3 coding sequence is TGCAGCGTTTCGCTAGGGGCAGACAATCAGCCCCAGCATTTT.

This sequence joins TRBV19 and TRBJ2-2; TRBD1 aligns across 7 bases. The junction had 1 base not matched to a gene; V was cut back by 8 bases and J by 1 base. The CDR3 length is 13 residues. Germline lookup yields CDR1 LNHDA and CDR2 SQIVND (reference sequence). Here the CDR3 reads CASWTGNTGELFF. The CDR3 DNA sequence: TGTGCCAGTTGGACAGGGAACACCGGGGAGCTGTTTTTT. Full variable domain (rest looked up from reference TRBV19 and TRBJ2-2): DGGITQSPKYLFRKEGQNVTLSCEQNLNHDAMYWYRQDPGQGLRLIYYSQIVNDFQKGDIAEGYSVSREKKESFPLTVTSAQKNPTAFYLCASWTGNTGELFFGEGSRLTVL.

This clonotype was seen at least ten times. The J gene is TRBJ2-1, the V gene TRBV5-1, with 8 bases identical to TRBD2. The CDR3 has 15 amino acids. CDR1 and CDR2 from the germline V gene are SGHRS and YFSETQ. J lost 8 bases, V lost 2 bases, and 9 bases had no gene match. The DNA of the CDR3 is TGCGCCAGCAGCTTAGAGAGCGGGAGAATCGATGAGCAGTTCTTC. Its protein is CASSLESGRIDEQFF. Full variable domain (outside the CDR3, taken from reference TRBV5-1 and TRBJ2-1): KAGVTQTPRYLIKTRGQQVTLSCSPISGHRSVSWYQQTPGQGLQFLFEYFSETQRNKGNFPGRFSGRQFSNSRSEMNVSTLELGDSALYLCASSLESGRIDEQFFGPGTRLTVL.

The V and J genes are TRBV5-1 and TRBJ2-3; D uncertain. The CDR3 consists of 15 residues. Per germline, CDR1 SGHRS and CDR2 YFSETQ. Trimming took off 0 bases at V and 4 bases at J, with 12 bases between the two ends. CDR3 residues: CASSLEVVPADTQYF. CDR3 bases: TGCGCCAGCAGCTTGGAAGTCGTCCCGGCAGATACGCAGTATTTT.

V is TRBV6-1 and J is TRBJ1-6; no definite D call. This CDR3 has 16 residues. Germline values: CDR1 MNHNS, CDR2 SASEGT. V was shortened by 6 bases and J by 7 bases, with 19 bases between the two germline ends. The CDR3 bases are TGTGCCAGCAGCCCTAACTCTGGACGGTCAAATTCACCCCTCCACTTT. Amino acids: CASSPNSGRSNSPLHF.

This clonotype was detected a few times. The gene calls are TRBV29-1 and TRBJ1-2; 7 bases match TRBD1. The CDR3 has 14 residues. The germline V gene encodes CDR1 SQVTM and CDR2 ANQGSEA. J lost 5 bases, V lost 5 bases, and 11 bases had no gene match. As DNA, the CDR3 is TGCAGCGTTCAGCTTCAACAGGGGAGATATGGCTACACCTTC. Amino acids: CSVQLQQGRYGYTF.

The gene calls are TRBV20-1 and TRBJ2-1, with 8 bases lining up with TRBD2. CDR1 and CDR2 from the germline V gene are DFQATT and SNEGSKA (reference sequence). The CDR3 is 13 residues long. V lost 3 bases and J lost 8; bases outside the gene matches: 6. CDR3 DNA sequence: TGCAGTGCTAGGGGCGGGAGGCACGATGAGCAGTTCTTC. This translates into CSARGGRHDEQFF.

Many counts were recorded for this clonotype. This rearrangement joins TRBV10-3 to TRBJ1-1; D unclear. The CDR3 runs 15 residues. The germline V gene encodes CDR1 ENHRY and CDR2 SYGVKD. Trimming stripped 0 bases from V and 0 bases from J, with 8 bases between. CDR3 loop: CAISESGSLNTEAFF. As DNA, the CDR3 is TGTGCCATCAGTGAGTCAGGCAGCTTGAACACTGAAGCTTTCTTT.

In its sample, this clonotype was seen many times. The chain couples TRBV28 to TRBJ2-7; 7 bases match TRBD2. In germline, CDR1 is MDHEN, CDR2 SYDVKM. The junction had 10 bases not matched to a gene; V was cut back by 6 bases and J by 5 bases. This CDR3 region has 14 residues. CDR3: CASSPGGSSDEQYF. Here the CDR3 DNA reads TGTGCCAGCAGCCCGGGCGGGAGTAGCGACGAGCAGTACTTC.

The chain joins TRBV6-2 or TRBV6-3 to TRBJ2-7; D may be TRBD1 (6 bases). The CDR3 runs to 13 residues. CDR1 and CDR2 from the germline V gene are MNHEY and SVGEGT. The V and J ends lost 4 bases and 4 bases respectively, with 11 bases between them. The CDR3 bases are TGTGCCAGCAGTTGGACAGCCCAGTACGAGCAGTACTTC. Its protein is CASSWTAQYEQYF.

This clonotype was seen ten or more times. The chain combines TRBV11-3 with TRBJ2-5; 7 nucleotides line up with TRBD1. CDR3 length: 15 residues. V shed 5 bases, J shed 4 bases, and the junction held 10 bases outside the gene matches. The germline V gene has CDR1 SGHNT and CDR2 YENEEA. The chain's CDR3 is CASSRGEGAGETQYF. The CDR3, as DNA: TGTGCCAGCAGCCGGGGCGAGGGGGCAGGAGAGACCCAGTACTTC. The variable domain in full, with the rest retrieved from reference TRBV11-3 and TRBJ2-5, is EAGVVQSPRYKIIEKKQPVAFWCNPISGHNTLYWYLQNLGQGPELLIRYENEEAVDDSQLPKDRFSAERLKGVDSTLKIQPAELGDSAVYLCASSRGEGAGETQYFGPGTRLLVL.

With regard to this clonotype: This may stem from a read error, because a much larger clone lies one nucleotide away. The genes are TRBV12-3 or TRBV12-4 and TRBJ1-2; D gene uncertain. The CDR3 loop spans 13 amino acids. CDR3 nucleotides: TGTGCCTGCAGTCCCACAGTTAACTATGGCTACACCTTC. It translates to CACSPTVNYGYTF.

Ten or more counts support this clonotype. The chain links TRBV11-2 to TRBJ2-7; weak D call: TRBD1 (6 bases). The CDR3 runs to 16 residues. Per the germline V gene, CDR1 is SGHAT and CDR2 is FQNNGV. With 2 bases removed from V and 6 bases from J, the gap between germline ends came to 20 bases. For the CDR3, the DNA is TGTGCCAGCAGCTTAACAGGGCCCCTATCAACCTCCGAGCAGTACTTC. Translated, it gives CASSLTGPLSTSEQYF. Together with reference TRBV11-2 and TRBJ2-7, the CDR3 gives the full variable domain: EAGVAQSPRYKIIEKRQSVAFWCNPISGHATLYWYQQILGQGPKLLIQFQNNGVVDDSQLPKDRFSAERLKGVDSTLKIQPAKLEDSAVYLCASSLTGPLSTSEQYFGPGTRLTVT.